This passage covers 5 T cell receptor beta chains from one sample sequenced in a study of blood T cell repertoires in COVID-19. Measured with immunoSEQ multiplex PCR; TCRdb has only the in-frame clones, and not every one. Of 150,000 to 200,000 clones in the sample, 82% were seen once. The sequencing input was peripheral blood. These TCRs come from a woman at least 80 years old with acute or convalescent COVID-19.

The J gene is TRBJ1-6, the V gene TRBV9; D may be TRBD1 (5 bases). Germline V CDR1 and CDR2: SGDLS, YYNGEE. Trimming removed 1 base from V and 6 bases from J, with 11 bases in between. The CDR3 is 15 residues long. The chain's CDR3 is CASSVRDSRNSPLHF. CDR3 nucleotide sequence: TGTGCCAGCAGCGTAAGGGACTCGCGTAATTCACCCCTCCACTTT.

The V call is TRBV30, the J call TRBJ2-7; TRBD2 might be the D (6 bases). The CDR3 is made up of 14 amino acids. The V and J ends lost 4 bases and 0 bases respectively, with 13 bases between them. Germline-derived CDR1 and CDR2 are GTSNPN and SVGIG (reference sequence). This CDR3 reads CAWIPRGNSYEQYF. DNA for the CDR3: TGTGCCTGGATCCCCCGGGGGAACTCCTACGAGCAGTACTTC.

The V call is TRBV4-1, the J call TRBJ2-7, with 10 bases fitting TRBD1. CDR1 MGHRA and CDR2 YSYEKL come from the germline V gene. CDR3 size: 15 residues. The V gene end was trimmed by 4 bases and the J gene end by 5 bases; junction bases not matched to a gene: 8. The CDR3 DNA reads as TGCGCCAGCAGCCTCACGGGACAGGGGAAAGACGAGCAGTACTTC. It translates to CASSLTGQGKDEQYF.

The chain joins TRBV5-6 to TRBJ2-4, with a tentative D call TRBD1 (7 bases). In germline, CDR1 is SGHDT, CDR2 YYEEEE. V was pared by 0 bases and J by 0 bases, with 16 bases between. This CDR3 has 18 residues. The CDR3 DNA reads TGTGCCAGCAGCTTGGGACAGGGAGGAACTATAGCCAAAAACATTCAGTACTTC. The encoded protein is CASSLGQGGTIAKNIQYF.

The rearrangement joins TRBV12-5 to TRBJ2-2, with TRBD2 identical over 10 bases. V lost 1 base to trimming and J lost 5 bases; unmatched junction nucleotides: 4. Germline V lookup: CDR1 LGHNT, CDR2 FRNRAP. The CDR3 consists of 16 residues. CDR3 in DNA: TGTGCTAGTGGTTTGGGGCTAGCGGGAGTGACCGGGGAGCTGTTTTTT. Its protein is CASGLGLAGVTGELFF.